This entry lists 5 T cell receptor beta chains sequenced from one sample in a study of blood T cell repertoires in COVID-19. Measured with immunoSEQ multiplex PCR; TCRdb has only the in-frame clones, and not every one. Of approximately 240,000 clones listed, approximately 90% were seen once; the top ten hold around 2.2%. The sample was peripheral blood. The receptor set was obtained from a middle-aged woman who had recovered from COVID-19.

The chain has TRBV27 and TRBJ2-3, with 9 bases that match TRBD1. Germline CDR1 and CDR2: MNHEY and SMNVEV (reference sequence). CDR3 length equals 15 residues. Unmatched junction bases numbered 3, after V lost 3 bases and J lost 2 bases. The CDR3: CASSFRTGDTDTQYF. CDR3 sequence (DNA): TGTGCCAGCAGTTTCCGGACAGGGGACACAGATACGCAGTATTTT.

The chain couples TRBV28 to TRBJ2-2; possible D gene TRBD1, 5 bases. The CDR3 covers 14 residues. Trimming took 5 bases from V and 4 from J, leaving 11 bases between them. Germline V gene sequence: CDR1 MDHEN, CDR2 SYDVKM. The CDR3 loop is CASSRSRATGELFF. In DNA form, the CDR3 reads TGTGCCAGCAGTAGGAGCAGGGCCACCGGGGAGCTGTTTTTT.

The chain joins TRBV28 to TRBJ1-4, with TRBD1 as a possible D gene (6 bases). V lost 3 bases and J lost 8, with 16 bases in between. This CDR3 has 15 residues. Germline V gene sequence: CDR1 MDHEN, CDR2 SYDVKM. In DNA, the CDR3 is TGTGCCAGCAGTTTTTTCGGGGGGCTTAGGGAAAAACTGTTTTTT. It encodes CASSFFGGLREKLFF.

The chain couples TRBV18 to TRBJ1-2, with 7 bases that match TRBD1. The CDR3 is 14 amino acids. CDR1 and CDR2 (germline): KGHSH, LQKENI. With 3 bases clipped from V and 7 bases from J, the junction kept 8 bases outside the gene matches. In DNA form, the CDR3 reads TGTGCCAGCTCACCTGCGACAGGGATTAGTGGCTACACCTTC. It yields the protein CASSPATGISGYTF. The whole variable domain, filled in from reference TRBV18 and TRBJ1-2, reads NAGVMQNPRHLVRRRGQEARLRCSPMKGHSHVYWYRQLPEEGLKFMVYLQKENIIDESGMPKERFSAEFPKEGPSILRIQQVVRGDSAAYFCASSPATGISGYTFGSGTRLTVV.

The chain employs TRBV2 and TRBJ2-4; 7 nucleotides agree with TRBD1. V dropped 7 bases and J dropped 0; count of bases not matched to a gene: 6. Germline V gene lookup returns CDR1 SNHLY and CDR2 FYNNEI. CDR3 size: 15 residues. CDR3 sequence (DNA): TGTGCCAGCAACAGGGGCCTTCTAGCCAAAAACATTCAGTACTTC. Translation gives CASNRGLLAKNIQYF.